Many counts were recorded for the clone carrying this T cell receptor (beta chain). Its antigen is currently unknown. Other DNA sequences within the sample encode an identical CDR3. This CDR3 is built from 14 residues. Per germline, CDR1 SGHRS and CDR2 YFSETQ. After removal of 0 bases from V and 7 bases from J, the junction contained 4 bases not matched to a gene. The record originates from a study of beta chain features in type 1 diabetes. Investigators reverse transcribed all isolated RNA, so they sequenced expressed TCRB transcripts. Using immunoSEQ multiplex PCR, the repertoire was profiled, and TCRdb retains in-frame clones only, with some absent. Among under 150,000 clones listed, 6.9% were seen once. The study's findings and limits: Shorter templates might be favored by PCR, and equally so in patients and in controls. It was not settled here whether HLA type affects TCRB rearrangement.

This receptor was obtained from a woman aged 25 to 39 in good health. The sample was central memory CD4+ T cells from blood. V gene TRBV5-1 combines with J gene TRBJ2-1, with 7 bases that match TRBD1. The CDR3 protein is CASSLEGQLNEQFF. The DNA of the CDR3 is TGCGCCAGCAGCTTGGAGGGACAGCTAAATGAGCAGTTCTTC.